What follows is one T cell receptor beta chain and its context. This record comes from a study of graft-versus-host responses after intestinal transplantation. About the study: Multivisceral, liver-intestinal, or isolated intestinal transplants were given to recipients. General study findings and limits: Patients with graft-donor T cell macrochimerism had high graft-versus-host to host-versus-graft clonal ratios in allografts.

The authors combined roughly 200,000 CFSE-labeled responder cells with roughly 200,000 irradiated, violet-dye-labeled stimulator cells in plates. Sorted after the reaction were proliferating CFSE-low CD3+CD4+ and CD3+CD8+ responders. The length of the CDR3 is 15 residues. Per germline, CDR1 SQVTM and CDR2 ANQGSEA. V lost 4 bases, J lost 3 bases, and 8 bases stayed unmatched. Here immunoSEQ multiplex PCR was the method, and the copy in TCRdb shows in-frame clones only, minus some. The sample holds about 14,000 clones, 25% to 40% seen once. The sequence was obtained from a human patient who received an intestinal transplant. The chain employs TRBV29-1 and TRBJ2-7; 11 nucleotides line up with TRBD2. The starting material was alloreactive CD8+ T cells from a mixed lymphocyte reaction culture, obtained before intestinal transplant. Subset meaning: CFSE-low proliferating T cells sorted from approximately 6-day pre-transplant mixed lymphocyte reaction (GvH or HvG direction). For the CDR3, the DNA is TGCAGCGTTGGGCCTAGCGGGGGGCGGGACTACGAGCAGTACTTC. Its translation is CSVGPSGGRDYEQYF.